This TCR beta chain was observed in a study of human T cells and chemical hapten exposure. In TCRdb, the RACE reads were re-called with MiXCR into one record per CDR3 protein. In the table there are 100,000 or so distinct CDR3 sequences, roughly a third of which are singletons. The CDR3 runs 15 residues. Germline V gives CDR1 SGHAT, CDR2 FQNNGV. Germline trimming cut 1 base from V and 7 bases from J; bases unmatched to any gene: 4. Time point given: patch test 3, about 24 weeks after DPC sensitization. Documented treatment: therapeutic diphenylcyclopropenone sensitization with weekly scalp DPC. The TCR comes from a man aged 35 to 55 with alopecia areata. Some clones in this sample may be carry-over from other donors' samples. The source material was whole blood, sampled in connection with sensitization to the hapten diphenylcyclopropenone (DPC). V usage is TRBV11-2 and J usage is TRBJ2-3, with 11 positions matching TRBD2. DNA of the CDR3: TGTGCCAGCAGCTTAGTAGCGGGAGGGTTAAATACGCAGTATTTT. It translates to CASSLVAGGLNTQYF.